These 7 T cell receptor beta chains originate from one sample sequenced in a study of T-cell reconstitution after alpha-beta-depleted transplantation in children. TCRbeta library preparation incorporated unique molecular identifiers. TCRdb re-derived calls from the PCR reads in MiXCR, one entry per CDR3 protein. This table holds hundreds of thousands of distinct CDR3 sequences, 10% to 15% found once. The source material was PBMCs, sampled before TCRalphabeta/CD19-depleted stem cell transplant. The receptors were gathered from a girl aged 2 to 10 with congenital amegakaryocytic thrombocytopenia, due to receive a stem cell transplant.

This clonotype has a count of ten or more. J is TRBJ2-7 and V is TRBV12-3 or TRBV12-4; 7 bases match TRBD1. The CDR3 is 14 residues long. Trimming took 3 bases from V and 3 from J; bases not matched to a gene: 5. CDR3 sequence: CASSFSQGVYEQYF. The DNA for the CDR3 is TGTGCCAGCAGTTTTAGCCAGGGGGTCTACGAGCAGTACTTC.

This clonotype has more than one count but fewer than ten. The CDR3 DNA reads TGCAGCGCTCTGGGACTAGCGGGAGTGGGTGAGCAGTTCTTC. Its protein is CSALGLAGVGEQFF. The V and J genes are TRBV29-1 and TRBJ2-1; 14 bases match TRBD2. The germline gives CDR1 SQVTM, CDR2 ANQGSEA. This CDR3 has 14 residues. Trimming removed 7 bases from V and 9 bases from J; junction bases left unmatched: 8.

The rearrangement links TRBV5-1 to TRBJ2-7, with 8 bases lining up with TRBD1. Germline CDR1 and CDR2: SGHRS and YFSETQ. J gave up 2 bases and V 4 bases, and 5 bases lay outside the gene matches. The CDR3 loop spans 14 amino acids. This chain's CDR3 is CASSVGTGPYEQYF. The CDR3 nucleotides are TGCGCCAGCAGCGTCGGGACAGGACCCTACGAGCAGTACTTC.

This sequence joins TRBV11-1 and TRBJ2-1; no firm D call. The CDR3 is 16 amino acids. The germline V and J ends were trimmed by 5 bases and 5 bases, with 19 bases remaining between them. Germline-derived CDR1 and CDR2 are SGHAT and FQDESV (reference sequence). The CDR3 loop is CASSLPVGFDNNEQFF. In nucleotides, the CDR3 is TGTGCCAGCAGCCTCCCTGTGGGGTTCGACAACAATGAGCAGTTCTTC.

This clonotype was seen only a few times. V usage is TRBV11-2 and J usage is TRBJ2-1; 16 bases match TRBD2. The V gene's germline CDR1 is SGHAT and CDR2 FQNNGV. Trimming took 1 base from V and 6 from J; bases not matched to a gene: 6. The CDR3 loop spans 18 amino acids. Here the CDR3 DNA reads TGTGCCAGCAGCTTAGTGGGACTAGCGGGAGGGTGGGGCAATGAGCAGTTCTTC. Amino acid sequence: CASSLVGLAGGWGNEQFF. Full variable domain (remainder filled in from reference TRBV11-2 and TRBJ2-1): EAGVAQSPRYKIIEKRQSVAFWCNPISGHATLYWYQQILGQGPKLLIQFQNNGVVDDSQLPKDRFSAERLKGVDSTLKIQPAKLEDSAVYLCASSLVGLAGGWGNEQFFGPGTRLTVL.

This clonotype was counted ten times or more. The chain links TRBV5-1 to TRBJ2-1, with 10 nucleotides matching TRBD2. From germline, CDR1 is SGHRS and CDR2 YFSETQ. The CDR3 contains 17 residues. Germline trimming cut 0 bases from V and 6 bases from J; bases unmatched to any gene: 9. The CDR3 sequence: CASSLGPIAGGPNEQFF. The CDR3 DNA reads TGCGCCAGCAGCTTGGGTCCTATAGCGGGAGGTCCCAATGAGCAGTTCTTC.

This chain joins TRBV7-6 and TRBJ2-3, with 10 bases aligning to TRBD2. CDR3 size: 17 residues. The V gene's germline CDR1 is SGHVS and CDR2 FNYEAQ. Trimming removed 0 bases from V and 0 bases from J; junction bases left unmatched: 3. This CDR3 is CASSLASSGGSTDTQYF. The CDR3, as DNA: TGTGCCAGCAGCTTAGCGTCTAGCGGGGGAAGCACAGATACGCAGTATTTT.